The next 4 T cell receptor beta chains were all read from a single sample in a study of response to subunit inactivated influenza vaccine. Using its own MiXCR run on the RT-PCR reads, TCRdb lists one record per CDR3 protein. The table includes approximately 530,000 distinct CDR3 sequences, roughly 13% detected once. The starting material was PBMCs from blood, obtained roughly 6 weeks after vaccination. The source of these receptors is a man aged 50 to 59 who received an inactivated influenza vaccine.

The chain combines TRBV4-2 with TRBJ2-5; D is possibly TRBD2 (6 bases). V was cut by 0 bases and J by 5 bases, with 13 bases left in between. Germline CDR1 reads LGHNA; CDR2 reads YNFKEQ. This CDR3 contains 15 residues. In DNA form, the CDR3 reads TGTGCCAGCAGCCAAGAGGCGCGGGGTAGGGAGACCCAGTACTTC. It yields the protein CASSQEARGRETQYF.

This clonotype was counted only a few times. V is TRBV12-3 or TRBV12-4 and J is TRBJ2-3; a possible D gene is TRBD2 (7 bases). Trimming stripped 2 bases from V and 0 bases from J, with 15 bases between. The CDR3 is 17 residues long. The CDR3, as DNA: TGTGCCAGCAGTTTATCCCGGGGGGCTCTAAGCACAGATACGCAGTATTTT. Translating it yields CASSLSRGALSTDTQYF.

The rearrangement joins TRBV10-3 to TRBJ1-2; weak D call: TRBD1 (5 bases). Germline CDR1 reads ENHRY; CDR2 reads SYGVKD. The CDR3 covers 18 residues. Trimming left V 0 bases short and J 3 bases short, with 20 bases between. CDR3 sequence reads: CAISESIYSRALYYGYTF. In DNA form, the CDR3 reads TGTGCCATCAGTGAGTCGATATATTCCAGGGCCCTGTACTATGGCTACACCTTC.

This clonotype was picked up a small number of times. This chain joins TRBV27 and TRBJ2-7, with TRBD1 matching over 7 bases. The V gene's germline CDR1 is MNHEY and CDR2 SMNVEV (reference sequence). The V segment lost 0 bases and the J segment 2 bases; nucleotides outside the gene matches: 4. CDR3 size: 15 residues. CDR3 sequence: CASSLSRGRPYEQYF. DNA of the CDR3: TGTGCCAGCAGTTTATCGAGGGGGCGGCCCTACGAGCAGTACTTC.